This T cell receptor (beta chain) was obtained from a study of radiation and T cells in renal cell carcinoma. The CDR3 loop spans 16 amino acids. From germline, CDR1 is SGHTA and CDR2 FQGNSA. The V gene end was trimmed by 1 base and the J gene end by 3 bases; junction bases not matched to a gene: 3. This clone showed up just a few times. Profiling relied on immunoSEQ multiplex PCR, and the TCRdb table lists in-frame clones only, not all of them. There are tens of thousands of clones in the sample; around 77% occur only once, and about 6.8% lies in the top ten. This sample's time point: blood 2 weeks post-SBRT. The treatment: 15 Gy SBRT to primary tumor, nephrectomy 4 weeks later.

This TCR was sampled from a man aged 60 to 75 with renal cell carcinoma. J is TRBJ2-2 and V is TRBV7-2; 9 bases map to TRBD2. Sequenced material: blood, taken from a patient whose treatment included radiotherapy and nephrectomy. Here the CDR3 reads CASSLEGLADTGELFF. In nucleotides, the CDR3 is TGTGCCAGCAGCTTAGAGGGACTAGCTGACACCGGGGAGCTGTTTTTT.